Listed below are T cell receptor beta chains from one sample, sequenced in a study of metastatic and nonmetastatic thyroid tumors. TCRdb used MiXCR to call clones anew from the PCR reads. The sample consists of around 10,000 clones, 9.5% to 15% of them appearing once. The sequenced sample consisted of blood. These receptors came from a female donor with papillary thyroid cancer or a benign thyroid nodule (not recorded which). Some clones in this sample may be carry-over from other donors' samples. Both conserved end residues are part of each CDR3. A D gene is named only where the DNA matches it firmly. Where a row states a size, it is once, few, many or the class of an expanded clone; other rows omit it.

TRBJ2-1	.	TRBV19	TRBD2	TGTGCCAGTAGCGGGGCATCAGCGGGGGGGATCAATGAGCAGTTCTTC	CASSGASAGGINEQFF
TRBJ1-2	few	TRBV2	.	TGTGCCAGCAGTGAAAGGGGCGGCTCCTACTATGGCTACACCTTC	CASSERGGSYYGYTF
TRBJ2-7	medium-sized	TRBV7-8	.	TGTGCCAGCAGCTTACGGGCGGGTTCCGAGCCCTACGAGCAGTACTTC	CASSLRAGSEPYEQYF
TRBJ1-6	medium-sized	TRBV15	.	TGTGCCACCTCCCCCGCTAATTCACCCCTCCACTTT	CATSPANSPLHF
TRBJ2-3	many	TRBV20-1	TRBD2	TGCAGTGCTCCCCGACTAGCGGACCGCACAGATACGCAGTATTTT	CSAPRLADRTDTQYF
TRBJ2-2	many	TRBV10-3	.	TGTGCCATCAGTGGTATCCAGGGGAACACCGGGGAGCTGTTTTTT	CAISGIQGNTGELFF
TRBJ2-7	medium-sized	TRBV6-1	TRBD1	TGTGCCAGCAGAGATGACAGGGGTGGCTACGAGCAGTACTTC	CASRDDRGGYEQYF
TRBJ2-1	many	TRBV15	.	TGTGCCACCAGCCTGGGACCGAGCTCCTACAATGAGCAGTTCTTC	CATSLGPSSYNEQFF
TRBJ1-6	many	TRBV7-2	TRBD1	TGTGCCAGCGGCTTACAGGGGAATTCACCCCTCCACTTT	CASGLQGNSPLHF
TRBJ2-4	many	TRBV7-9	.	TGTGCCAGCAGCTTAGGAGCGGGCCTAGCCAAAAACATTCAGTACTTC	CASSLGAGLAKNIQYF
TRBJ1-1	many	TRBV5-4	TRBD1	TGTGCCAGCACCCAGGCGGAGACAGGGGGCGTCACTGAAGCTTTCTTT	CASTQAETGGVTEAFF
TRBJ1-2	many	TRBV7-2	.	TGTGCCAGCAGCTTAGCGGGGGGGGCCTATGGCTACACCTTC	CASSLAGGAYGYTF
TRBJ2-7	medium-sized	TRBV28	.	TGTGCCAGCAGTTTCAGCGGGTTCTCTTCCTACGAGCAGTACTTC	CASSFSGFSSYEQYF
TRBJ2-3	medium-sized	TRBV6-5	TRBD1	TGTGCCAGCAGTTATCCCGGACAGGGAGATACGCAGTATTTT	CASSYPGQGDTQYF
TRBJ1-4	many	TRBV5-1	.	TGCGCCAGCAGCTTGACGGGAAACAATGAAAAACTGTTTTTT	CASSLTGNNEKLFF
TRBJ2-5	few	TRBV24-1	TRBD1	TGTGCCACCGACAGGGGGGCGGGAGAGGCACAGTACTTC	CATDRGAGEAQYF
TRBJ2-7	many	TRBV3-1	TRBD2	TGTGCCAGCAGCCTCTCTCGGATAGCGGGGGGTCTCTCCTACGAGCAGTACTTC	CASSLSRIAGGLSYEQYF
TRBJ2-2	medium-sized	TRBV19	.	TGTGCCAGTAGTATGAGAAACGGGGAGCTGTTTTTT	CASSMRNGELFF
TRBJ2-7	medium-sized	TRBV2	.	TGTGCCAGCAGTGACGGGTCAACCTACGAGCAGTACTTC	CASSDGSTYEQYF
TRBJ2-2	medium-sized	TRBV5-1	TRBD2	TGCGCCAGCAGCCGGGGACTAGCGGGGGGCTTGGCCGGGGAGCTGTTTTTT	CASSRGLAGGLAGELFF
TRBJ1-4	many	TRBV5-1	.	TGCGCCAGCAGGGCAGGGATGAGTGAAAAACTGTTTTTT	CASRAGMSEKLFF
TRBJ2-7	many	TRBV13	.	TGTGCCAGCAGCTTAGGTCCCGACTCCTACGAGCAGTACTTC	CASSLGPDSYEQYF
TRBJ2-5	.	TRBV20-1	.	TGCAGTGCTAGAGATCAGACGCCCAGGACCCAGTACTTC	CSARDQTPRTQYF
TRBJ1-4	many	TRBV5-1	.	TGCGCCAGCAGCTCAGGGGCCGTTAATGAAAAACTGTTTTTT	CASSSGAVNEKLFF
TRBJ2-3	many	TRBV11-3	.	TGTGCCAGCAGCTTAGGGACCCTTATCGGGGAAACAGATACGCAGTATTTT	CASSLGTLIGETDTQYF
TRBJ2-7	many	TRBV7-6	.	TGTGCCAGCAGCATAAACTCGGGACTCTCGGCCTACGAGCAGTACTTC	CASSINSGLSAYEQYF
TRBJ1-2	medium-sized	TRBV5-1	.	TGCGCCAGCAGCTTGCAAGGCTATGGCTACACCTTC	CASSLQGYGYTF
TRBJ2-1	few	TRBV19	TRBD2	TGTGCCATTAGTATTGGACTAGCGGGTGAGCAGTTCTTC	CAISIGLAGEQFF
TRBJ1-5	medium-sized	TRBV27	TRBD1	TGTGCCAGCAGTCCAACAGGGGCTGGAGGGAATCAGCCCCAGCATTTT	CASSPTGAGGNQPQHF
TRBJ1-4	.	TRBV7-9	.	TGTGCCAGCAGCCCGATGGGCGAAAAACTTTTTTTC	CASSPMGEKLFF
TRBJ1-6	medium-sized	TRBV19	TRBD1	TGTGCCAGCTCCACCGGGTCGACAGGGTGGAATCTGCCCCTCCACTTT	CASSTGSTGWNLPLHF
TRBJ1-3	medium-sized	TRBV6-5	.	TGTGCCAGCAGTTACTCCGACAGATTCTCTGGAAACACCATATATTTT	CASSYSDRFSGNTIYF
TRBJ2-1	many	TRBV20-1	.	TGCAGTGCTAGGAGGTGGGGAGATGAGCAGTTCTTC	CSARRWGDEQFF
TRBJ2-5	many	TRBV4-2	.	TGTGCCAGCAGCCGCACCCCCAAGGGGGAGACCCAGTACTTC	CASSRTPKGETQYF
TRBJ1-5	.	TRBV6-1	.	TGTGCCAGCACCGAGCTGGTTCAGTCCCAGCATTTT	CASTELVQSQHF
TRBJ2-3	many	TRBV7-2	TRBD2	TGTGCCAGCAGCTTTAGCGGGGGTGCGGCAGATACGCAGTATTTT	CASSFSGGAADTQYF
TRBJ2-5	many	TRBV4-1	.	TGCGCCAGCAGCCACCAGGGAAGGAACAGGGTGCAAGAGACCCAGTACTTC	CASSHQGRNRVQETQYF
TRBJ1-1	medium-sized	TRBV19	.	TGTGCCAGTAGTACGGGACCCGAAGCTTTCTTT	CASSTGPEAFF
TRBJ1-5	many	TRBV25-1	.	TGTGCCAGCAGTGAATTAGGTCAGCCCCAGCATTTT	CASSELGQPQHF
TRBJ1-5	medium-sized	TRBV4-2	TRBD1	TGTGCCAGCAGCCTTACCCAGGGGGCTTTGGTGGAGCCCCAGCATTTT	CASSLTQGALVEPQHF
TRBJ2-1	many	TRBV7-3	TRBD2	TGTGCCAGCAGCGTTGGGAGGGGCAATGAGCAGTTCTTC	CASSVGRGNEQFF
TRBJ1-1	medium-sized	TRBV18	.	TGTGCCAGCTCACAGCTGGGAACTGAAGCTTTCTTT	CASSQLGTEAFF
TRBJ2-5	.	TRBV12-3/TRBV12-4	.	TGTGCCAGCAAGAGTCGGTCCTCAGTCCGGGAGACCCAGTACTTC	CASKSRSSVRETQYF
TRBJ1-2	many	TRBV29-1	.	TGCAGCGTTGGGGAAGGGTGGGCAAGAGAGCGGGGCTACACCTTC	CSVGEGWARERGYTF
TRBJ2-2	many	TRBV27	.	TGTGCCAGCACCCCGGGGGCGAACACCGGGGAGCTGTTTTTT	CASTPGANTGELFF
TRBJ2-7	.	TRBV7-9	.	TGTGCCAGCAGCCGACAGGTTTCCTACGAGCAGTACTTC	CASSRQVSYEQYF
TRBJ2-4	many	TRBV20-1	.	TGCAGTGCTAACCCGGGGGAACACATTCAGTACTTC	CSANPGEHIQYF